The source of this TCR beta chain is a study of identical twins. cDNA molecules carried unique molecular identifiers, and template switching added a universal primer site. TCRdb re-analysed the 5' RACE reads in MiXCR, keeping a single row per CDR3 protein. This table holds 1.5 million to 2 million distinct CDR3 sequences, about 32% found once. Trimming shortened V by 8 bases and J by 2 bases, and 12 bases separated the two germline ends. In germline, CDR1 is SNHLY, CDR2 FYNNEI. This CDR3 has 13 amino acids. This clonotype was seen a few times. V gene TRBV2 combines with J gene TRBJ2-5, with a weak D call TRBD1 (6 bases). The sample was cord blood. This clonotype was sampled from a newborn girl in good health. The CDR3 sequence: CASRKGEQETQYF. In nucleotides, the CDR3 is TGTGCCAGCCGGAAGGGGGAACAAGAGACCCAGTACTTC.